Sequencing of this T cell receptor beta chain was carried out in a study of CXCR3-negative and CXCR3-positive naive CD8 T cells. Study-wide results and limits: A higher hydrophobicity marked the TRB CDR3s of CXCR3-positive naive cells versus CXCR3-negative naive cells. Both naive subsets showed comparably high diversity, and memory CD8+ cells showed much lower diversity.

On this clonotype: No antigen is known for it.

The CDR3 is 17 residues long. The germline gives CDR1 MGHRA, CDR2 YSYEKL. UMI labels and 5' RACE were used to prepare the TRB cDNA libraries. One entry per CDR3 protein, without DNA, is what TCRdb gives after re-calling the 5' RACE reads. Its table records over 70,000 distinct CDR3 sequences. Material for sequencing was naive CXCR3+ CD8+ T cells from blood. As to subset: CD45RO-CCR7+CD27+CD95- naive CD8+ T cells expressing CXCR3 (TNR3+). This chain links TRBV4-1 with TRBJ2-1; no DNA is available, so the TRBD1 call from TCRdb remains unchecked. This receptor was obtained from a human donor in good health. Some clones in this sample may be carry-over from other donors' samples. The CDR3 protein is CASREWGALASDNEQFF.